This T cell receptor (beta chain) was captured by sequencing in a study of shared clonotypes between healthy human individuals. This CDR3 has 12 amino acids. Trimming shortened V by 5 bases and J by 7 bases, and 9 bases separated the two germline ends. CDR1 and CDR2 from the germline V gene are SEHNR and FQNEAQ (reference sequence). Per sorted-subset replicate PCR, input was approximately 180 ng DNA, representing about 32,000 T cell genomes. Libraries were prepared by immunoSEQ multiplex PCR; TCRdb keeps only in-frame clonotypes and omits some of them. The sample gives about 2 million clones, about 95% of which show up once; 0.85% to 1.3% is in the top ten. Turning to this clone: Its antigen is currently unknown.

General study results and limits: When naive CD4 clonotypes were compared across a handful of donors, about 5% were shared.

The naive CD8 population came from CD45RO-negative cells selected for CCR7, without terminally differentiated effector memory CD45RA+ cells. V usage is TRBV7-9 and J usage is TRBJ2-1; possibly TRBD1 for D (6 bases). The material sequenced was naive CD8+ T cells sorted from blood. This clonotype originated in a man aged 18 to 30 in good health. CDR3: CASSDDRNEQFF. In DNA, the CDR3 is TGTGCCAGCAGCGACGACAGGAATGAGCAGTTCTTC.